A selection of T cell receptor beta chains follows, all from one sample in a study of blood T cells in healthy people across ages. TCRdb reprocessed the 5' RACE reads with MiXCR, giving one entry per CDR3 protein. The sample lists 800,000 or so distinct CDR3 sequences; around 25% were seen once. These sequences were also reported in another study, on T cells of mothers and their children.

The sample taken for sequencing was blood. All receptors derive from a boy aged 10-17 years in good health. Both conserved end residues are part of each CDR3. The D gene is left open where the match is weak. Clone size is not always given. Where it is, it says once, few, many or a class for expanded clones.

j_call | v_call | cdr3_length | clone_size | d_call | cdr3_nt | cdr3_aa
TRBJ2-1 | TRBV4-3 | 15 | . | . | TGCGCCAGCAGCCAAGTTTCTGATAGGATCAATGAGCAGTTCTTC | CASSQVSDRINEQFF
TRBJ2-7 | TRBV4-2 | 14 | few | TRBD1 | TGTGCCAGCAGCCAACTCAGACAGGGCTACGAGCAGTACTTC | CASSQLRQGYEQYF
TRBJ2-3 | TRBV18 | 14 | . | . | TGTGCCAGCTCACCCGGGACCCAAACAGATACGCAGTATTTT | CASSPGTQTDTQYF
TRBJ2-5 | TRBV9 | 18 | once | TRBD1 | TGTGCCAGCAGCGACGGGACAGGGGGCTTCATCGCACAAGAGACCCAGTACTTC | CASSDGTGGFIAQETQYF
TRBJ2-5 | TRBV11-2 | 15 | . | . | TGTGCCAGCAGCTTAGCGGGCAAGATGGGGGAGACCCAGTACTTC | CASSLAGKMGETQYF
TRBJ2-5 | TRBV15 | 13 | few | . | TGTGCCACCAGCTACGGAAACCAAGAGACCCAGTACTTC | CATSYGNQETQYF
TRBJ2-1 | TRBV15 | 17 | few | . | TGTGCCACCAGCAGACCATTCCTCAGAGACTCCTACAATGAGCAGTTCTTC | CATSRPFLRDSYNEQFF
TRBJ2-3 | TRBV10-3 | 13 | . | TRBD2 | TGTGCCATCAGTGAGAGCGGGACCCTAGAGGAATATTTT | CAISESGTLEEYF
TRBJ1-4 | TRBV27 | 17 | . | . | TGTGCCAGCAGTTCAGAGGGCTTATATGCAACTAATGAAAAACTGTTTTTT | CASSSEGLYATNEKLFF
TRBJ2-1 | TRBV9 | 16 | . | . | TGTGCCAGCAGCGTAGCTCCCCAGAGCTCCTACAATGAGCAGTTCTTC | CASSVAPQSSYNEQFF
TRBJ1-4 | TRBV6-6 | 15 | . | . | TGTGCCAGCAGTTCACGGGGGCGGACTAATGAAAAACTGTTTTTT | CASSSRGRTNEKLFF
TRBJ1-6 | TRBV20-1 | 13 | . | TRBD1 | TGCAGTCCAGTCGGACAGGGGGAGGCACCCCTCCACTTT | CSPVGQGEAPLHF
TRBJ2-3 | TRBV7-9 | 17 | few | . | TGTGCCAGCAGCTTAGGACATATAGGAGTTCGCCCAGATACGCAGTATTTT | CASSLGHIGVRPDTQYF
TRBJ2-1 | TRBV6-1 | 12 | few | . | TGTGCCAGCAGTGACGCGGGCCAATTGCCATTCTTC | CASSDAGQLPFF
TRBJ1-2 | TRBV9 | 17 | . | TRBD1 | TGTGCCAGCAGCGTAGGACGGGGACAGCGGCCGAACTATGGCTACACCTTC | CASSVGRGQRPNYGYTF
TRBJ2-5 | TRBV4-3 | 15 | . | TRBD1 | TGCGCCAGCAGCCAAGATCGGGCAGGGGGAAAGACCCAGTACTTC | CASSQDRAGGKTQYF
TRBJ2-7 | TRBV10-3 | 14 | few | TRBD1 | TGTGCCATCAATCTGACAGGGGCGGCCTACGAGCAGTACTTC | CAINLTGAAYEQYF
TRBJ2-1 | TRBV2 | 11 | few | . | TGTGCCAGCAGTGAAAACAATGAGCAGTTCTTC | CASSENNEQFF
TRBJ1-2 | TRBV4-3 | 14 | . | . | TGCGCCAGCAGCCAAGGGGACATCAACTATGGCTACACCTTC | CASSQGDINYGYTF
TRBJ1-5 | TRBV20-1 | 17 | . | . | TGCAGTGCTAGAGATTCCCCGACAGTTTATAGCAATCAGCCCCAGCATTTT | CSARDSPTVYSNQPQHF
TRBJ2-7 | TRBV20-1 | 13 | few | . | TGCAGTGCTAGTTCTAGGGGGGACTACGAGCAGTACTTC | CSASSRGDYEQYF
TRBJ1-2 | TRBV7-2 | 17 | . | . | TGTGCCAGCAGCGCCATCAACCCGGGCGGTGGTCTCTATGGCTACACCTTC | CASSAINPGGGLYGYTF
TRBJ2-1 | TRBV2 | 12 | . | . | TGTGCCAGCCTTAGGGGGTACAATGAGCAGTTCTTC | CASLRGYNEQFF
TRBJ1-3 | TRBV12-3/TRBV12-4 | 15 | few | . | TGTGCCAGCAGTTTCGGCGGCCGCTCTGGAAACACCATATATTTT | CASSFGGRSGNTIYF
TRBJ1-4 | TRBV6-1 | 14 | few | . | TGTGCCAGCAGTGAAGATCTGAGGCGGGAAAAACTGTTTTTT | CASSEDLRREKLFF
TRBJ2-1 | TRBV6-5 | 13 | few | TRBD1 | TGTGCCAGCAGTTACTCGGATCCGGGACAGAAATTCTTC | CASSYSDPGQKFF
TRBJ2-7 | TRBV5-1 | 14 | . | . | TGCGCCAGCAGCCCGACTAGTATTGTCTACGAGCAGTACTTC | CASSPTSIVYEQYF
TRBJ2-2 | TRBV18 | 15 | . | . | TGTGCCAGCTCACCAGAACCGGGGAACACCGGGGAGCTGTTTTTT | CASSPEPGNTGELFF
TRBJ1-1 | TRBV27 | 16 | once | TRBD1 | TGTGCCAGCAGTTACTTTTCGGGACAGGCGAACACTGAAGCTTTCTTT | CASSYFSGQANTEAFF